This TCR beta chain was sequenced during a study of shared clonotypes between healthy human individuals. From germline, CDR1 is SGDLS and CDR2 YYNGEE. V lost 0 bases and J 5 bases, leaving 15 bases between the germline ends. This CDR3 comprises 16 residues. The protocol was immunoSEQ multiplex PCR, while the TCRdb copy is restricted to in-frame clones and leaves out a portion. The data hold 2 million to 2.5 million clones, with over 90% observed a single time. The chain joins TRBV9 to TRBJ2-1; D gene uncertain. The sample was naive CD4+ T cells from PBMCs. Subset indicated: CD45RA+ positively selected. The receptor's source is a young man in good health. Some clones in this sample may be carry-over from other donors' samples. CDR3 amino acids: CASSVGSRLANNEQFF. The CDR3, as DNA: TGTGCCAGCAGCGTAGGGTCTCGGCTGGCAAACAATGAGCAGTTCTTC.